The 25 T cell receptor beta chains given below trace back to one sample, sequenced in a study of T cell changes during pregnancy in multiple sclerosis. Profiled with immunoSEQ multiplex PCR; TCRdb holds only in-frame clones, not every one. The sample includes under 150,000 clones, 95% to 98% of them seen just once. This specimen consisted of peripheral blood, obtained after pregnancy. Receptors were obtained from a female donor with multiple sclerosis, enrolled in a pregnancy study.

The V call is TRBV19, the J call TRBJ1-5; 9 nucleotides match TRBD1. Germline CDR1 LNHDA, CDR2 SQIVND (reference sequence). Losses at the gene ends were 3 bases for V and 3 bases for J; bases not matched to a gene: 3. This CDR3 has 15 residues. In nucleotides, the CDR3 is TGTGCCAGTAGTATGACAGGGGGAACCAATCAGCCCCAGCATTTT. This translates into CASSMTGGTNQPQHF.

The rearrangement links TRBV13 to TRBJ2-1, with D perhaps TRBD1 (6 bases). Trimming cost V 5 bases and J 0 bases, with 8 bases left between them. Germline V lookup: CDR1 PRHDT, CDR2 FYEKMQ (reference sequence). There are 14 residues in the CDR3. The CDR3 bases are TGTGCCAGCAGCAAGGGGGTCTCCTACAATGAGCAGTTCTTC. It translates to CASSKGVSYNEQFF.

This chain uses TRBV11-2 with TRBJ2-1; 16 bases agree with TRBD2. Trimming removed 1 base from V and 7 bases from J; junction bases left unmatched: 7. CDR3 length equals 18 residues. In germline, CDR1 is SGHAT, CDR2 FQNNGV. As DNA, the CDR3 is TGTGCCAGCAGCTTAGTAGGTGGGACTAGCGGGAGGGCAAATGAGCAGTTCTTC. Its translation is CASSLVGGTSGRANEQFF.

The V and J genes are TRBV28 and TRBJ2-7, with 7 positions matching TRBD2. The trim removed 5 bases at V and 4 bases at J, leaving 8 bases unmatched. The germline CDR1 and CDR2 sequences are MDHEN and SYDVKM. This CDR3 is 14 amino acids long. CDR3 in amino acids: CASSLGLSDYEQYF. The CDR3 DNA sequence: TGTGCCAGCAGTCTGGGACTAAGTGATTACGAGCAGTACTTC.

This clone has only one observation. The CDR3 region has the DNA TGTGCCAGCAGCTTAGTGGCGGGGGCAGCCAATCAGCCCCAGCATTTT. This sequence encodes CASSLVAGAANQPQHF. V and J are TRBV7-8 and TRBJ1-5, with TRBD1 as a possible D gene (6 bases). The CDR3 is made up of 16 amino acids. From germline, CDR1 is SGHVS and CDR2 FQNEAQ. V gave up 1 base and J gave up 3 bases, with 13 bases separating them.

As for this clone: Other nucleotide sequences in the sample specify the same CDR3. The J gene is TRBJ2-2, the V gene TRBV29-1; 7 bases are shared with TRBD2. The CDR3 loop spans 11 amino acids. V lost 6 bases, J lost 7 bases, and 2 bases stayed unmatched. Germline V gene lookup returns CDR1 SQVTM and CDR2 ANQGSEA. CDR3 nucleotide sequence: TGCAGCGTGGGGGAGGGCGGGGAGCTGTTTTTT. This encodes CSVGEGGELFF.

The chain uses TRBV5-1 and TRBJ2-3, with D possibly TRBD2 on 5 matching bases. There are 14 residues in the CDR3. Germline V gene sequence: CDR1 SGHRS, CDR2 YFSETQ. V was pared by 0 bases and J by 5 bases, with 10 bases between. In DNA, the CDR3 is TGCGCCAGCAGCTTGGAGGACGCGGGAGATACGCAGTATTTT. Its protein is CASSLEDAGDTQYF.

In this sample, this clone turned up once. This chain uses TRBV7-9 with TRBJ2-1; no definite D call. The V end lost 4 bases, the J end lost 0 bases, and 10 bases lay between the germline ends. The CDR3 has 15 amino acids. Germline assignment: CDR1 SEHNR and CDR2 FQNEAQ (reference sequence). The CDR3 sequence is CASSSSASSYNEQFF. The CDR3, as DNA: TGTGCCAGCAGCTCAAGCGCGAGCTCCTACAATGAGCAGTTCTTC.

V is TRBV11-2 and J is TRBJ2-7; 8 bases fit TRBD1. Germline CDR1 reads SGHAT; CDR2 reads FQNNGV. CDR3 length equals 17 residues. Unmatched junction bases numbered 15, after V lost 5 bases and J lost 3 bases. The CDR3 protein is CASSNSRFGTGNYEQYF. The CDR3 DNA reads as TGTGCCAGCAGCAATAGCCGGTTTGGGACAGGCAACTACGAGCAGTACTTC.

This clone was picked up one time. The CDR3 sequence: CASSLGVTDTQYF. The CDR3 DNA is TGTGCCAGCAGCTTAGGGGTCACAGATACGCAGTATTTT. This chain joins TRBV6-1 and TRBJ2-3, with a possible D match to TRBD1 (5 bases). Germline CDR1 reads MNHNS; CDR2 reads SASEGT. This CDR3 contains 13 residues. V lost 6 bases to trimming and J lost 2 bases, with 9 bases between them.

CDR3 DNA: TGTGCCAGCAGCGAGGGGACTAGCGTGAGAGACAATGAGCAGTTCTTC. This encodes CASSEGTSVRDNEQFF. The chain employs TRBV9 and TRBJ2-1; 10 positions agree with TRBD2. This CDR3 region has 16 residues. Germline-derived CDR1 and CDR2 are SGDLS and YYNGEE. Trimming took 3 bases from V and 5 from J; bases not matched to a gene: 8.

The chain's CDR3 is CASSLNRVNGYTF. Here the CDR3 DNA reads TGCGCCAGCAGCTTGAACAGGGTAAATGGCTACACCTTC. The rearrangement joins TRBV5-1 to TRBJ1-2; perhaps TRBD1 as D (6 bases). The CDR3 totals 13 residues. Trimming left V 1 base short and J 6 bases short, with 10 bases between. CDR1 SGHRS and CDR2 YFSETQ come from the germline V gene.

The table lists this clone with a count of one. V and J are TRBV15 and TRBJ2-5, with 7 bases matching TRBD1. The CDR3 totals 15 residues. With V trimmed by 5 bases and J by 5 bases, 11 bases remained unmatched. The germline V gene encodes CDR1 LNHNV and CDR2 YYDKDF (reference sequence). CDR3 coding DNA: TGTGCCACCAGCGCGACGAGACAGGGTTCCGAGACCCAGTACTTC. The encoded protein is CATSATRQGSETQYF.

The chain is built from TRBV30 and TRBJ1-4, with D maybe TRBD1 (5 bases). The CDR3 totals 14 residues. V was clipped by 0 bases and J by 8 bases, with 13 bases between them. CDR1 is GTSNPN and CDR2 is SVGIG in the germline V gene (reference sequence). CDR3 nucleotide sequence: TGTGCCTGGAGTGTAGTCCCCGGGGGGGAAAAACTGTTTTTT. Translated: CAWSVVPGGEKLFF.

The rearrangement joins TRBV9 to TRBJ2-1; no reliable D call. This CDR3 spans 12 amino acids. From germline, CDR1 is SGDLS and CDR2 YYNGEE. The V and J ends lost 4 bases and 5 bases respectively, with 7 bases between them. The CDR3 nucleotides read TGTGCCAGCAGCCCCTTCGACAATGAGCAGTTCTTC. Translation gives CASSPFDNEQFF.

The V gene is TRBV15, the J gene TRBJ2-3, with 7 bases fitting TRBD1. The CDR3 spans 14 residues. With 5 bases clipped from V and 4 bases from J, the junction kept 6 bases outside the gene matches. The germline gives CDR1 LNHNV, CDR2 YYDKDF (reference sequence). The CDR3 here is CATSDDRAADTQYF. CDR3 nucleotides: TGTGCCACCAGCGACGACAGGGCGGCAGATACGCAGTATTTT.

The genes are TRBV11-3 and TRBJ2-7; D is possibly TRBD2 (8 bases). V gave up 1 base and J gave up 1 base, with 23 bases separating them. Germline assignment: CDR1 SGHNT and CDR2 YENEEA. The CDR3 covers 19 residues. CDR3: CASSLGPGGGGGGSYEQYF. The CDR3 DNA sequence: TGTGCCAGCAGCTTAGGCCCTGGAGGGGGCGGCGGGGGGTCCTACGAGCAGTACTTC.

This chain connects TRBV19 to TRBJ2-7; perhaps TRBD2 as D (6 bases). The CDR3 totals 15 residues. V was shortened by 2 bases and J by 2 bases, with 13 bases between the two germline ends. Germline V gene lookup returns CDR1 LNHDA and CDR2 SQIVND (reference sequence). CDR3 residues: CASSIFGGRAYEQYF. CDR3 DNA: TGTGCCAGTAGTATATTCGGAGGGCGGGCCTACGAGCAGTACTTC.

This chain connects TRBV28 to TRBJ2-3, with 9 bases that match TRBD1. CDR1 and CDR2 (germline): MDHEN, SYDVKM. After removal of 7 bases from V and 2 bases from J, the junction contained 10 bases not matched to a gene. This CDR3 is 16 amino acids long. The CDR3: CASNTLRDRATDTQYF. DNA of the CDR3: TGTGCCAGCAACACTCTCCGGGACAGGGCCACAGATACGCAGTATTTT.

Worth noting for this clone: This sample also contains other DNA sequences that code for the same CDR3. V is TRBV5-1 and J is TRBJ2-7; D may be TRBD2 (6 bases). V was trimmed by 4 bases and J by 1 base, leaving 6 bases between them. The CDR3 spans 12 residues. The germline V gene encodes CDR1 SGHRS and CDR2 YFSETQ. The CDR3 spells CASSRESYEQYF. In nucleotides, the CDR3 is TGCGCCAGCAGCCGGGAGTCCTACGAGCAGTACTTC. Complete variable domain (other parts from reference TRBV5-1 and TRBJ2-7): KAGVTQTPRYLIKTRGQQVTLSCSPISGHRSVSWYQQTPGQGLQFLFEYFSETQRNKGNFPGRFSGRQFSNSRSEMNVSTLELGDSALYLCASSRESYEQYFGPGTRLTVT.

The V gene is TRBV13, the J gene TRBJ2-7, with 7 nucleotides matching TRBD1. The CDR3 is made up of 15 amino acids. Germline V gene lookup returns CDR1 PRHDT and CDR2 FYEKMQ (reference sequence). Losses at the gene ends were 5 bases for V and 3 bases for J; bases not matched to a gene: 10. CDR3 loop: CASSHSRGRLYEQYF. The CDR3 DNA sequence: TGTGCCAGCAGCCATAGCAGGGGGAGACTCTACGAGCAGTACTTC. The full variable domain, completed using reference TRBV13 and TRBJ2-7, is AAGVIQSPRHLIKEKRETATLKCYPIPRHDTVYWYQQGPGQDPQFLISFYEKMQSDKGSIPDRFSAQQFSDYHSELNMSSLELGDSALYFCASSHSRGRLYEQYFGPGTRLTVT.

The rearrangement uses TRBV7-8 and TRBJ2-7; 9 nucleotides align to TRBD2. V dropped 0 bases and J dropped 7; count of bases not matched to a gene: 10. Germline V CDR1 and CDR2: SGHVS, FQNEAQ. The CDR3 runs 16 residues. CDR3 nucleotide sequence: TGTGCCAGCAGCTTAGCCCCGACTAGCGGCCGGGGGGAGCAGTACTTC. It specifies CASSLAPTSGRGEQYF.

The chain employs TRBV9 and TRBJ2-6; perhaps TRBD2 as D (5 bases). This CDR3 spans 19 amino acids. Germline CDR1 reads SGDLS; CDR2 reads YYNGEE. The germline V and J ends were trimmed by 2 bases and 3 bases, with 21 bases remaining between them. The CDR3 nucleotides read TGTGCCAGCAGCGTCGAGCTCGGCGGGTTTGACGGTGGGGCCAACGTCCTGACTTTC. As protein: CASSVELGGFDGGANVLTF.

In nucleotides, the CDR3 is TGTGCCAGCAGTGTGCGAGCGAGCTCTGGAAACACCATATATTTT. Residues: CASSVRASSGNTIYF. The V gene is TRBV6-1, the J gene TRBJ1-3; D unclear. V shed 4 bases and J shed 0 bases, with 10 bases lying between them. Germline CDR1 and CDR2: MNHNS and SASEGT. CDR3 size: 15 residues.

This chain uses TRBV6-1 with TRBJ2-2; TRBD1 is a possible D gene (5 bases). Looked up from germline, CDR1 is MNHNS and CDR2 is SASEGT. The CDR3 loop spans 15 amino acids. The V and J ends lost 1 base and 5 bases respectively, with 11 bases between them. The CDR3 region is CASSEVPGWTGELFF. CDR3 DNA sequence: TGTGCCAGCAGTGAAGTTCCAGGGTGGACCGGGGAGCTGTTTTTT.